One and the same sample provided the 27 T cell receptor beta chains below, sequenced in a study of cytomegalovirus exposure and HLA in healthy donors. PCR was performed using 60 Vbeta and 13 Jbeta primers. Libraries were prepared by immunoSEQ multiplex PCR; TCRdb keeps only in-frame clonotypes and omits some of them. In total, the table holds roughly 51,000 clones. Sequencing used PBMCs. The receptors originated from a woman aged 50 to 65 in good health and CMV-seropositive.

V gene TRBV7-9 combines with J gene TRBJ2-7, with 11 bases identical to TRBD1. V lost 0 bases, J lost 4 bases, and 2 bases stayed unmatched. Germline CDR1 and CDR2: SEHNR and FQNEAQ (reference sequence). The CDR3 sequence is 15 residues long. The CDR3 protein is CASSLAGTGGYEQYF. CDR3 nucleotide sequence: TGTGCCAGCAGCTTAGCCGGGACAGGGGGGTACGAGCAGTACTTC.

The rearrangement links TRBV21-1 to TRBJ2-3; the table's D call, TRBD2, has no DNA check behind it. TRBV21-1 is a documented pseudogene. CDR3 length: 20 amino acids. The CDR3 sequence: CASSRRTSGHTPFRPDTQYF. For the CDR3, the DNA is TGTGCCAGCAGCAGGAGGACTAGCGGGCACACCCCCTTCAGGCCCGATACGCAGTATTTT.

Here the CDR3 reads CASQLLRELGEQYF. The CDR3 nucleotides are TGTGCCAGCCAGCTCCTGAGGGAGTTGGGCGAGCAGTACTTC. V and J are TRBV7-8 and TRBJ2-7; TRBD2 might be the D (5 bases). Germline V gene sequence: CDR1 SGHVS, CDR2 FQNEAQ. This CDR3 comprises 14 residues. The V end was cut by 8 bases, the J end by 6 bases, with 20 bases between. The full variable domain, rest sourced from reference TRBV7-8 and TRBJ2-7, is GAGVSQSPRYKVAKRGQDVALRCDPISGHVSLFWYQQALGQGPEFLTYFQNEAQLDKSGLPSDRFFAERPEGSVSTLKIQRTQQEDSAVYLCASQLLRELGEQYFGPGTRLTVT.

This sequence joins TRBV5-7 and TRBJ1-2; tentative D call: TRBD1 (6 bases). TRBV5-7 is flagged as an ORF with uncertain function. This CDR3 contains 18 residues. Trimming stripped 2 bases from V and 0 bases from J, with 20 bases between. The CDR3, as DNA: TGTGCCAGCAGCTTTGGTCAGTGTGAGGACAGCACTAACTATGGCTACACCTTC. Translating gives CASSFGQCEDSTNYGYTF.

The chain combines TRBV18 with TRBJ2-2; tentatively, D is TRBD1 (6 bases). Germline CDR1 and CDR2: KGHSH and LQKENI. The V and J ends lost 3 bases and 1 base respectively, with 9 bases between them. CDR3 length: 15 residues. The CDR3 sequence: CASSPLGQNTGELFF. CDR3 DNA sequence: TGTGCCAGCTCACCTTTGGGACAGAACACCGGGGAGCTGTTTTTT.

The chain is built from TRBV5-6 and TRBJ1-6; D is ambiguous. The CDR3 extends over 18 amino acids. V gave up 9 bases and J gave up 10 bases, with 32 bases separating them. Germline V gives CDR1 SGHDT, CDR2 YYEEEE. The CDR3 here is CANVFMGGQAHNRSPLHF. CDR3 nucleotide sequence: TGTGCCAACGTCTTCATGGGCGGGCAGGCACATAATCGGTCACCCCTCCACTTT.

This chain links TRBV28 with TRBJ2-1, with TRBD2 matching 11 bases. J was trimmed by 3 bases and V by 5 bases; bases with no gene match: 9. CDR1 is MDHEN, CDR2 SYDVKM, per germline. This CDR3 region has 17 residues. CDR3 amino acids: CASSTTTSGNIYNEQFF. Here the CDR3 DNA reads TGTGCCAGCAGTACAACGACTAGCGGGAACATCTACAATGAGCAGTTCTTC. Looking up the rest from reference TRBV28 and TRBJ2-1 gives the full variable domain: DVKVTQSSRYLVKRTGEKVFLECVQDMDHENMFWYRQDPGLGLRLIYFSYDVKMKEKGDIPEGYSVSREKKERFSLILESASTNQTSMYLCASSTTTSGNIYNEQFFGPGTRLTVL.

The chain employs TRBV7-3 and TRBJ1-1; the D gene is possibly TRBD1 (6 bases). The CDR3 is 17 amino acids. V lost 5 bases to trimming and J lost 1 base, with 20 bases between them. Germline values: CDR1 SGHTA, CDR2 FQGTGA. CDR3 sequence: CASSRHYRVVTNTEAFF. The CDR3 DNA reads as TGTGCCAGCAGCCGTCATTACAGGGTGGTAACGAACACTGAAGCTTTCTTT.

CDR3 DNA: TGTGCCAGCAGCTACCGGACAGGAGTACCAACTAATGAAAAACTGTTTTTT. This sequence encodes CASSYRTGVPTNEKLFF. The chain joins TRBV7-9 to TRBJ1-4; 7 nucleotides match TRBD1. V shed 4 bases, J shed 0 bases, and the junction held 8 bases outside the gene matches. The CDR3 runs to 17 residues. Germline CDR1 reads SEHNR; CDR2 reads FQNEAQ (reference sequence).

The rearrangement uses TRBV7-8 and TRBJ2-7; tentatively, D is TRBD2 (7 bases). Deletions cut 4 bases from V and 3 bases from J, with 19 bases between. The CDR3 runs 16 residues. Germline CDR1 is SGHVS and CDR2 is FQNEAQ. In nucleotides, the CDR3 is TGTGCCAGCAGCTACCGGGGGGTAGGGGGAGACTACGAGCAGTACTTC. Translating it yields CASSYRGVGGDYEQYF. The full variable domain, in which reference TRBV7-8 and TRBJ2-7 provide the parts outside the CDR3, is GAGVSQSPRYKVAKRGQDVALRCDPISGHVSLFWYQQALGQGPEFLTYFQNEAQLDKSGLPSDRFFAERPEGSVSTLKIQRTQQEDSAVYLCASSYRGVGGDYEQYFGPGTRLTVT.

The chain joins TRBV6-1 to TRBJ1-2, with TRBD1 as a possible D gene (6 bases). V was shortened by 2 bases and J by 4 bases, with 17 bases between the two germline ends. Germline CDR1 is MNHNS and CDR2 is SASEGT. This CDR3 is 16 amino acids long. CDR3 amino acids: CASSERIQGPLYGYTF. In nucleotides, the CDR3 is TGTGCCAGCAGTGAAAGGATACAGGGCCCCCTCTATGGCTACACCTTC.

The chain has TRBV6-1 and TRBJ2-3, with 14 bases fitting TRBD2. V shed 0 bases and J 5 bases; nucleotides not matched to a gene: 10. The germline V gene has CDR1 MNHNS and CDR2 SASEGT. The CDR3 has 19 residues. CDR3 nucleotide sequence: TGTGCCAGCAGTGAAGCGTTCCTAGGACTAGCGGGGGGTGAAGATACGCAGTATTTT. Its protein product is CASSEAFLGLAGGEDTQYF.

The V gene is TRBV7-9, the J gene TRBJ1-2; D may be TRBD1 (5 bases). The V end was cut by 5 bases, the J end by 4 bases, with 17 bases between. CDR3 length: 15 amino acids. Germline V gene data show CDR1 as SEHNR and CDR2 as FQNEAQ (reference sequence). The CDR3 spells CASSPGPGLGYGYTF. The CDR3, as DNA: TGTGCCAGCAGCCCGGGGCCGGGACTGGGCTATGGCTACACCTTC.

CDR3 residues: CASSRGTGRAAETQYF. In DNA, the CDR3 is TGTGCCAGCAGTCGTGGGACAGGGCGGGCAGCAGAGACCCAGTACTTC. The chain uses TRBV7-2 and TRBJ2-5; TRBD1 matches 9 bases. Germline V gene data show CDR1 as SGHTA and CDR2 as FQGNSA. Germline trimming cut 6 bases from V and 4 bases from J; bases unmatched to any gene: 12. This CDR3 has 16 amino acids.

V usage is TRBV6-5 and J usage is TRBJ1-5; the D gene is possibly TRBD1 (5 bases). Germline V CDR1 and CDR2: MNHEY, SVGAGI. The length of the CDR3 is 15 residues. The V and J ends lost 0 bases and 2 bases respectively, with 8 bases between them. The CDR3 nucleotides are TGTGCCAGCAGTTACTCGGGGGGTGGCAATCAGCCCCAGCATTTT. It yields the protein CASSYSGGGNQPQHF.

V usage is TRBV5-1 and J usage is TRBJ2-7; 7 nucleotides match TRBD1. This CDR3 comprises 13 residues. Germline V gives CDR1 SGHRS, CDR2 YFSETQ. Germline trimming cut 5 bases from V and 0 bases from J; bases unmatched to any gene: 2. CDR3 nucleotide sequence: TGCGCCAGCAGTTGGGACAGCTCCTACGAGCAGTACTTC. Protein product: CASSWDSSYEQYF.

The chain links TRBV28 to TRBJ1-2; D is unclear. The V and J ends lost 6 bases and 4 bases respectively, with 12 bases between them. From germline, CDR1 is MDHEN and CDR2 SYDVKM. The length of the CDR3 is 13 residues. As DNA, the CDR3 is TGTGCCAGCAGGCTCCGGGGATTCTATGGCTACACCTTC. It is translated as CASRLRGFYGYTF.

The chain carries TRBV6-1 and TRBJ1-6, with 9 positions matching TRBD1. The CDR3 runs to 15 residues. Germline values: CDR1 MNHNS, CDR2 SASEGT. Trimming removed 5 bases from V and 7 bases from J; junction bases left unmatched: 6. The CDR3 DNA follows: TGTGCCAGCAGTTTGACAGGGGGAAAGAATTCACCCCTCCACTTT. It translates to CASSLTGGKNSPLHF.

This chain joins TRBV18 and TRBJ1-3; D not certain. Germline CDR1 and CDR2: KGHSH and LQKENI. Trimming removed 6 bases at V and 4 bases at J, with 7 bases between. The CDR3 runs to 12 residues. In nucleotides, the CDR3 is TGTGCCAGCTCCCCCGGGGGAAACACCATATATTTT. This codes for CASSPGGNTIYF.

The CDR3 spells CAWASGQGAFNEKLFF. DNA for the CDR3: TGTGCCTGGGCATCGGGACAGGGGGCCTTTAATGAAAAACTGTTTTTT. The J gene is TRBJ1-4, the V gene TRBV30; 12 bases are a match to TRBD1. V lost 5 bases, J lost 4 bases, and 8 bases stayed unmatched. CDR3 length: 16 residues. CDR1 and CDR2 (germline): GTSNPN, SVGIG (reference sequence).

V gene TRBV15 combines with J gene TRBJ2-7; tentative D call: TRBD1 (5 bases). V was cut by 0 bases and J by 2 bases, with 11 bases left in between. Germline loops: CDR1 LNHNV, CDR2 YYDKDF (reference sequence). The CDR3 is made up of 15 amino acids. DNA of the CDR3: TGTGCCACCAGCAGAGATGATGCAGGGACCTACGAGCAGTACTTC. It translates to CATSRDDAGTYEQYF.

This chain links TRBV9 with TRBJ2-5; 11 bases map to TRBD2. CDR1 and CDR2 from the germline V gene are SGDLS and YYNGEE. This CDR3 region has 16 residues. V shed 1 base, J shed 2 bases, and the junction held 4 bases outside the gene matches. The CDR3 protein is CASSVNSGGGQETQYF. The CDR3 DNA reads as TGTGCCAGCAGCGTAAATAGCGGGGGGGGGCAAGAGACCCAGTACTTC.

The chain employs TRBV7-2 and TRBJ2-1; 9 bases map to TRBD2. This CDR3 comprises 14 residues. Per germline, CDR1 SGHTA and CDR2 FQGNSA. With V trimmed by 3 bases and J by 3 bases, 0 bases remained unmatched. As DNA, the CDR3 is TGTGCCAGCAGCTTTAGCGGGGGCTACAATGAGCAGTTCTTC. It is translated as CASSFSGGYNEQFF.

The chain combines TRBV11-2 with TRBJ2-1; TRBD2 matches at 11 bases. The germline V gene has CDR1 SGHAT and CDR2 FQNNGV. Trimming at V came to 3 bases and at J to 7 bases, leaving 5 bases not matched to a gene. This CDR3 spans 15 amino acids. The CDR3 DNA reads as TGTGCCAGCAGCTTTACTAGCGGGAGTGGTAATGAGCAGTTCTTC. This translates into CASSFTSGSGNEQFF.

The chain uses TRBV23-1 and TRBJ2-7; the D gene is possibly TRBD1 (6 bases). TRBV23-1 is an ORF for which the function is uncertain. The CDR3 runs 15 residues. V lost 3 bases to trimming and J lost 0 bases, with 12 bases between them. CDR3 nucleotide sequence: TGCGCCAGCAGTCAGGTCCGGGACACCTCCTACGAGCAGTACTTC. This encodes CASSQVRDTSYEQYF.

The J gene is TRBJ1-2, the V gene TRBV28, with D possibly matching TRBD1 (6 bases). The V gene lost 7 bases and the J gene lost 3 bases, with 15 bases spanning the gap. The CDR3 is 14 residues long. Germline V gene sequence: CDR1 MDHEN, CDR2 SYDVKM. The CDR3 reads CASTLAGVDYGYTF. The CDR3 bases are TGTGCCAGCACTCTCGCAGGGGTGGACTATGGCTACACCTTC.

The rearrangement links TRBV10-2 to TRBJ1-2; 8 nucleotides align to TRBD1. The CDR3 sequence is 14 residues long. Trimming removed 7 bases from V and 4 bases from J; junction bases left unmatched: 8. Per the germline V gene, CDR1 is WSHSY and CDR2 is SAAADI. CDR3 in DNA: TGCGCCAGCACCCAGGGGGCTACTATCTATGGCTACACCTTC. Translated, it gives CASTQGATIYGYTF.